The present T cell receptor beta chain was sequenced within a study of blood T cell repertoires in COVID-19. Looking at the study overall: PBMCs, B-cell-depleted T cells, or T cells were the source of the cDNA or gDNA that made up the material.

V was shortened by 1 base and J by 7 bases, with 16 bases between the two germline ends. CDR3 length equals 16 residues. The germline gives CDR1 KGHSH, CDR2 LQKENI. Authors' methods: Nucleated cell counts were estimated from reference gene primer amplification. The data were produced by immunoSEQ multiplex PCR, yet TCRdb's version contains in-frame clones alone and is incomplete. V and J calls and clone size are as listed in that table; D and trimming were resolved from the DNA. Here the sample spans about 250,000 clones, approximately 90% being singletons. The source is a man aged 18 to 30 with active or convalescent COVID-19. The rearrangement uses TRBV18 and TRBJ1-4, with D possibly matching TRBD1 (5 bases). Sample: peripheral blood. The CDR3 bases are TGTGCCAGCTCACCACGGGGAAGGGGTGCTGCTGAAAAACTGTTTTTT. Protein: CASSPRGRGAAEKLFF.